The present T cell receptor (beta chain) was sequenced within a study of shared clonotypes between healthy human individuals. Study-wide context: There were three CD4 naive, three CD4 memory, two CD8 naive and one CD8 memory plates per donor.

Turning to this clone: Its specificity is unknown.

The data were produced by immunoSEQ multiplex PCR, yet TCRdb's version contains in-frame clones alone and is incomplete. The sample contains 330,000 or so clones, around 67% of which appear only once. Points from the study as a whole: The naive CD4 repertoires of a few donors were compared, and around 4.9% of clonotypes were shared. Non-shared clonotypes were found to have lower generation probabilities than the clonotypes that were shared by all four of the sorted-subset donors. The small donor group covered limited genetic and exposure diversity.

This CDR3 has 16 amino acids. The sequenced material came from memory CD4+ T cells sorted from blood. Documented subset: CD45RA-negative fraction. The TCR originated in a man in his thirties or forties in good health. This chain links TRBV21-1 with TRBJ1-4. TRBV21-1 is a pseudogene locus. CDR3 sequence (DNA): TGTGCCAGCAGCAAAGGGTCCAGGAGGAGGTATGAAAAACTGTTTTTT. Amino acid sequence: CASSKGSRRRYEKLFF.